Listed here are 24 T cell receptor beta chains from one sample, sequenced in a study of cytomegalovirus exposure and HLA in healthy donors. Use of 60 Vbeta and 13 Jbeta primers characterized the PCR. TCRdb keeps only in-frame clones here, not all; method: immunoSEQ multiplex PCR. The profile shows 200,000 to 250,000 clones, around 80% of them singletons. Material for sequencing was PBMCs. All receptors come from a woman in her fifties or sixties in good health and CMV-seropositive.

V is TRBV27 and J is TRBJ1-2, with TRBD1 as a possible D gene (5 bases). Per germline, CDR1 MNHEY and CDR2 SMNVEV (reference sequence). V shed 2 bases and J shed 8 bases, with 15 bases lying between them. This CDR3 has 14 amino acids. The DNA of the CDR3 is TGTGCCAGCAGTTTAGGGAGGGGAGGGGCAGGCTACACCTTC. Amino acids: CASSLGRGGAGYTF.

This clone was seen a few times. The V gene is TRBV2, the J gene TRBJ1-1, with a possible D match to TRBD1 (5 bases). The CDR3 is made up of 13 amino acids. Germline loops: CDR1 SNHLY, CDR2 FYNNEI. Trimming cost V 8 bases and J 4 bases, with 14 bases left between them. CDR3 loop: CASGKQVRTEAFF. The CDR3 DNA follows: TGTGCCAGCGGCAAACAGGTGCGCACTGAAGCTTTCTTT.

This clone came up a few times. The V call is TRBV2, the J call TRBJ2-2; the D is unclear. The CDR3 totals 16 residues. V dropped 1 base and J dropped 4 bases, with 13 bases sitting between them. Germline CDR1 and CDR2: SNHLY and FYNNEI. CDR3 coding DNA: TGTGCCAGCAGTGAAGTTCTACCAACCCCCACCGGGGAGCTGTTTTTT. Translation gives CASSEVLPTPTGELFF.

The V gene is TRBV30, the J gene TRBJ1-2, with a tentative D call TRBD1 (6 bases). Trimming removed 2 bases from V and 4 bases from J, with 17 bases in between. The CDR3 runs to 15 residues. The germline V gene has CDR1 GTSNPN and CDR2 SVGIG (reference sequence). The CDR3 here is CAWSLPQTGLYGYTF. In DNA, the CDR3 is TGTGCCTGGAGTCTACCTCAGACAGGACTCTATGGCTACACCTTC.

This clone came up a few times. V gene TRBV5-5 combines with J gene TRBJ1-5; 10 positions agree with TRBD1. CDR1 is SGHKS, CDR2 YYEKEE, per germline (reference sequence). This CDR3 region has 14 residues. Trimming removed 3 bases from V and 5 bases from J; junction bases left unmatched: 2. CDR3 nucleotides: TGTGCCAGCAGCTGGACAGGGGGAGATCAGCCCCAGCATTTT. Protein: CASSWTGGDQPQHF.

The chain couples TRBV7-9 to TRBJ1-2; a weak D match, TRBD1 (6 bases). CDR1 is SEHNR and CDR2 is FQNEAQ in the germline V gene (reference sequence). This CDR3 region has 14 residues. The germline V and J ends were trimmed by 7 bases and 4 bases, with 16 bases remaining between them. Here the CDR3 DNA reads TGTGCCAGCACCCCCCCGGGGGGCCGCTATGGCTACACCTTC. This sequence encodes CASTPPGGRYGYTF.

The chain carries TRBV2 and TRBJ2-1; 8 bases fit TRBD1. The V gene's germline CDR1 is SNHLY and CDR2 FYNNEI. This CDR3 region has 12 residues. J gave up 10 bases and V 7 bases, and 6 bases lay outside the gene matches. CDR3 protein: CASTLDRGEQFF. The DNA for the CDR3 is TGTGCCAGCACCCTCGACAGGGGCGAGCAGTTCTTC.

The rearrangement uses TRBV6-1 and TRBJ2-3, with 10 bases identical to TRBD2. CDR1 and CDR2 from the germline V gene are MNHNS and SASEGT. This CDR3 region has 12 residues. The V segment lost 10 bases and the J segment 6 bases; nucleotides outside the gene matches: 4. The CDR3 is CATRLAGDTQYF. The CDR3 nucleotides are TGTGCCACCCGACTAGCGGGTGATACGCAGTATTTT.

This clone appeared once. The chain links TRBV5-5 to TRBJ2-3, with a tentative D call TRBD2 (5 bases). The CDR3 is made up of 12 amino acids. Germline-derived CDR1 and CDR2 are SGHKS and YYEKEE (reference sequence). V shed 7 bases and J shed 0 bases, with 6 bases lying between them. CDR3 DNA sequence: TGTGCCAGCTCGGGAAGCACAGATACGCAGTATTTT. Its protein is CASSGSTDTQYF. Complete variable domain (other parts from reference TRBV5-5 and TRBJ2-3): DAGVTQSPTHLIKTRGQQVTLRCSPISGHKSVSWYQQVLGQGPQFIFQYYEKEERGRGNFPDRFSARQFPNYSSELNVNALLLGDSALYLCASSGSTDTQYFGPGTRLTVL.

The V call is TRBV2, the J call TRBJ1-6, with 8 positions matching TRBD1. The germline V gene has CDR1 SNHLY and CDR2 FYNNEI. Trimming at V came to 5 bases and at J to 9 bases, leaving 9 bases not matched to a gene. CDR3 length equals 15 residues. The CDR3 nucleotides are TGTGCCAGCAGTACCCGAACAGGGGGTAGTTCACCCCTCCACTTT. Translated, it gives CASSTRTGGSSPLHF.

The chain links TRBV11-2 to TRBJ2-7; maybe TRBD2 (6 bases). Trimming took off 2 bases at V and 0 bases at J, with 11 bases between the two ends. CDR3 size: 15 residues. CDR1 is SGHAT, CDR2 FQNNGV, per germline. CDR3 residues: CASSLHGGSSYEQYF. CDR3 nucleotide sequence: TGTGCCAGCAGCTTACATGGGGGGAGCTCCTACGAGCAGTACTTC.

This rearrangement joins TRBV7-9 to TRBJ1-6; 7 nucleotides line up with TRBD1. This CDR3 contains 15 residues. Germline CDR1 reads SEHNR; CDR2 reads FQNEAQ (reference sequence). The V and J ends lost 4 bases and 10 bases, in that order; junction bases with no gene match: 10. CDR3 nucleotides: TGTGCCAGCAGCTCAAACAGGGGAAGAGGATCACCCCTCCACTTT. Protein sequence: CASSSNRGRGSPLHF.

This chain joins TRBV10-3 and TRBJ2-1; perhaps TRBD1 as D (5 bases). Trimming took off 0 bases at V and 12 bases at J, with 15 bases between the two ends. Germline V CDR1 and CDR2: ENHRY, SYGVKD. The CDR3 consists of 14 residues. CDR3 nucleotides: TGTGCCATCAGTGAGTCTGGACATCCTGGTTGGCAGTTCTTC. Translated: CAISESGHPGWQFF.

This sequence joins TRBV7-6 and TRBJ2-1; TRBD2 matches 10 bases. Germline assignment: CDR1 SGHVS and CDR2 FNYEAQ. The CDR3 is 15 amino acids. V lost 0 bases and J lost 5; bases outside the gene matches: 1. CDR3 DNA sequence: TGTGCCAGCAGCTTAGCACTAGCGGGGCACAATGAGCAGTTCTTC. Encoded protein: CASSLALAGHNEQFF.

The chain uses TRBV9 and TRBJ2-7; TRBD1 might be the D (5 bases). The CDR3 has 14 amino acids. Germline CDR1 is SGDLS and CDR2 is YYNGEE. The V gene lost 0 bases and the J gene lost 2 bases, with 9 bases spanning the gap. CDR3 coding DNA: TGTGCCAGCAGCGTAGGTATAGGGGCCTACGAGCAGTACTTC. As protein: CASSVGIGAYEQYF.

This clone turned up a few times. The chain links TRBV11-2 to TRBJ2-5; D unresolved. The ends were cut back, 5 bases at V and 1 base at J, with 11 bases in the middle. The length of the CDR3 is 14 residues. Per germline, CDR1 SGHAT and CDR2 FQNNGV. CDR3 amino acids: CASSPSFSQETQYF. In DNA form, the CDR3 reads TGTGCCAGCAGCCCCTCTTTCAGCCAAGAGACCCAGTACTTC.

The V and J genes are TRBV5-4 and TRBJ2-5; 10 bases line up with TRBD2. The ends lost 0 bases at V and 5 bases at J; junction bases unmatched: 13. Germline loops: CDR1 SGHNT, CDR2 YYREEE (reference sequence). The CDR3 has 18 residues. The CDR3 reads CASSLGGAQRGGFETQYF. CDR3 sequence (DNA): TGTGCCAGCAGCTTGGGGGGGGCCCAGCGGGGGGGTTTTGAGACCCAGTACTTC.

V gene TRBV7-6 combines with J gene TRBJ1-5; D uncertain. CDR3 size: 13 residues. The ends were cut back, 0 bases at V and 6 bases at J, with 6 bases in the middle. Looked up from germline, CDR1 is SGHVS and CDR2 is FNYEAQ. The CDR3 coding sequence is TGTGCCAGCAGCTTAGCCGAGAGTCAGCCCCAGCATTTT. Translated: CASSLAESQPQHF.

This clone was seen a few times. For the CDR3, the DNA is TGTGCCAGCTCGTTGAACAGGGCCCCTAATGAAAAACTGTTTTTT. It encodes CASSLNRAPNEKLFF. V usage is TRBV18 and J usage is TRBJ1-4; possibly TRBD1 for D (6 bases). CDR1 is KGHSH and CDR2 is LQKENI in the germline V gene. This CDR3 region has 15 residues. Trimming cost V 6 bases and J 3 bases, with 14 bases left between them.

V usage is TRBV4-2 and J usage is TRBJ1-1; 7 nucleotides match TRBD1. The CDR3 loop spans 13 amino acids. The V gene's germline CDR1 is LGHNA and CDR2 YNFKEQ. Losses at the gene ends were 0 bases for V and 10 bases for J; bases not matched to a gene: 5. CDR3 sequence (DNA): TGTGCCAGCAGCCAAGACAGGGGGGCATCAGCTTTCTTT. This gives the protein CASSQDRGASAFF.

The chain couples TRBV6-5 to TRBJ2-7, with TRBD2 identical over 9 bases. The length of the CDR3 is 14 residues. Germline-derived CDR1 and CDR2 are MNHEY and SVGAGI. V dropped 1 base and J dropped 3; count of bases not matched to a gene: 1. CDR3 sequence (DNA): TGTGCCAGCAGTTACTTAGCGGGGGACTACGAGCAGTACTTC. It translates to CASSYLAGDYEQYF.

This chain links TRBV9 with TRBJ2-1, with TRBD2 matching 7 bases. Germline V gene lookup returns CDR1 SGDLS and CDR2 YYNGEE. The CDR3 sequence is 16 residues long. V lost 6 bases and J lost 3; bases outside the gene matches: 12. The CDR3 loop is CASNPRALADYNEQFF. DNA for the CDR3: TGTGCCAGCAACCCTCGCGCGCTAGCGGACTACAATGAGCAGTTCTTC.

The genes are TRBV10-3 and TRBJ1-2; no clear D gene. Germline lookup yields CDR1 ENHRY and CDR2 SYGVKD. Trimming took 6 bases from V and 8 from J, leaving 19 bases between them. The CDR3 has 14 residues. The DNA for the CDR3 is TGTGCCATCAGCGAAGGTTTCGGCGGCGGGGGCTACACCTTC. Translating it yields CAISEGFGGGGYTF.

The chain has TRBV6-1 and TRBJ1-5; D not resolved. CDR1 is MNHNS and CDR2 is SASEGT in the germline V gene. The V gene lost 2 bases and the J gene lost 0 bases, with 5 bases spanning the gap. There are 14 residues in the CDR3. In nucleotides, the CDR3 is TGTGCCAGCAGTGAACTCGGTAGCAATCAGCCCCAGCATTTT. Protein product: CASSELGSNQPQHF.